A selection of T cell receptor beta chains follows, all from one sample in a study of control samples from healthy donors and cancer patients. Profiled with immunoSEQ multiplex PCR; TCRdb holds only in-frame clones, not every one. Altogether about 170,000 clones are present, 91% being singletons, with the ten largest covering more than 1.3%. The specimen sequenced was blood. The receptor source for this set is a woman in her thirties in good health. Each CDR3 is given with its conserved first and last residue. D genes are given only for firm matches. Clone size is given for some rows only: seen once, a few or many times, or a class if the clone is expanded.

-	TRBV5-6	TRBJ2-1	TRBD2	TGTGCCAGCAGCTTGCCTAGCGGGAGCCCCTACAATGAGCAGTTCTTC	CASSLPSGSPYNEQFF
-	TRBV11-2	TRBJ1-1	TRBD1	TGTGCCAGCAGCTTATGGGGACAGGGGGGAACTGAAGCTTTCTTT	CASSLWGQGGTEAFF
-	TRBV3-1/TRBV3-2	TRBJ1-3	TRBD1	TGTGCCAGCAGCCAAGGACAGGGGGCTGGAAACACCATATATTTT	CASSQGQGAGNTIYF
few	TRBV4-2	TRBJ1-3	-	TGTGCCAGCAGCCAAGATCAGTTCTCTGGAAACACCATATATTTT	CASSQDQFSGNTIYF
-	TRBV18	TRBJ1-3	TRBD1	TGTGCCAGCTCACCACCGGCAGGGGGGTCTGGAAACACCATATATTTT	CASSPPAGGSGNTIYF
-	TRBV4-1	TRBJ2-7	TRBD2	TGCGCCAGCAGCCAAGATGGGAGGGCCTACGAGCAGTACTTC	CASSQDGRAYEQYF
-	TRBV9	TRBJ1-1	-	TGTGCCAGCAGCGTTCTGACAGGCGCTAACACTGAAGCTTTCTTT	CASSVLTGANTEAFF
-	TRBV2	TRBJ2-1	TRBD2	TGTGCCAGCAGAGAACCCCTGGGGCGGGAGGGTGAGCAGTTCTTC	CASREPLGREGEQFF
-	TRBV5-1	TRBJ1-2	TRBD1	TGCGCCAGCAGCTGGACAGGGATCGGCTACACCTTC	CASSWTGIGYTF
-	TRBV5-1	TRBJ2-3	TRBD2	TGCGCCAGCAGCTTCAGCGGGGGCCCAGATACGCAGTATTTT	CASSFSGGPDTQYF
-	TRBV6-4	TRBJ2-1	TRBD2	TGTGCCAGCAGTGGGCTAGCGGGGGCCAATGAGCAGTTCTTC	CASSGLAGANEQFF
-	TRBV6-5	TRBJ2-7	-	TGTGCCAGCAGTAGGGGGGGAAATCGGTACGAGCAGTACTTC	CASSRGGNRYEQYF
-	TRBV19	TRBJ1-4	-	TGTGCCAGAGAGAACGGGTCCCATAATGAAAAACTGTTTTTT	CARENGSHNEKLFF
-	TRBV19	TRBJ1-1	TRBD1	TGTGCCAGTAGAGTGACAGGGATGAACACTGAAGCTTTCTTT	CASRVTGMNTEAFF
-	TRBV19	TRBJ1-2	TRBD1	TGTGCCAGTAGTATAGGGACAGGACGAAACTATGGCTACACCTTC	CASSIGTGRNYGYTF
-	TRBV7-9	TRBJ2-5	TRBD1	TGTGCCAGCAGCCGACAGGGGGCGCGAGAGACCCAGTACTTC	CASSRQGARETQYF
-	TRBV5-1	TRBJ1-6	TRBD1	TGCGCCAGCAGCTTTCGACAGGGTAGAAATTCACCCCTCCACTTT	CASSFRQGRNSPLHF
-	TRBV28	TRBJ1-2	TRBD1	TGTGCCAGCAGTACGACAGGGTTTGGCTACACCTTC	CASSTTGFGYTF
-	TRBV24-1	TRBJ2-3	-	TGTGCCACCAGTGGTCCTCGGGGTGCTAGCACAGATACGCAGTATTTT	CATSGPRGASTDTQYF
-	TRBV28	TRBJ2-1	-	TGTGCCAGCAGTTTACGCCAGGGTCGGAATGAGCAGTTCTTC	CASSLRQGRNEQFF
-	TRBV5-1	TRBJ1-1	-	TGCGCCAGCAGCTTGTCTCTAGGCATGAACACTGAAGCTTTCTTT	CASSLSLGMNTEAFF
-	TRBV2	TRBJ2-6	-	TGTGCCAGCAGCGAACACAGCTCTGGGGCCAACGTCCTGACTTTC	CASSEHSSGANVLTF
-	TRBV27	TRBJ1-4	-	TGTGCCAGCAGGGGAGGGGGGGAGGAAAAACTGTTTTTT	CASRGGGEEKLFF
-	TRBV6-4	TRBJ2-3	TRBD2	TGTGCCAGCAGTCCGGAGGCTAGCGGGAGTCATACGCAGTATTTT	CASSPEASGSHTQYF
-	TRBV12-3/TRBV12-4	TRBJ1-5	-	TGTGCCAGCAGTTTATTACGGTATCAGCCCCAGCATTTT	CASSLLRYQPQHF
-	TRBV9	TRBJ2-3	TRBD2	TGTGCCAGCAGCGGAAGGCTAGCGGGGGGGCTCCGCACAGATACGCAGTATTTT	CASSGRLAGGLRTDTQYF
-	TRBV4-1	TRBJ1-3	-	TGCGCCAGCAGCCGCCCAGGGGCAGGAAACACCATATATTTT	CASSRPGAGNTIYF
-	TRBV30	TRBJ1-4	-	TGTGCCTGGAGTGTAGGGACAACAACTAATGAAAAACTGTTTTTT	CAWSVGTTTNEKLFF
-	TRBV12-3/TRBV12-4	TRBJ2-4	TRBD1	TGTGCCAGCAGACGGGACAGTCACATTCAGTACTTC	CASRRDSHIQYF
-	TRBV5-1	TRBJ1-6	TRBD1	TGCGCCAGCAGCTCGGACAGGAACTCCTATAATTCACCCCTCCACTTT	CASSSDRNSYNSPLHF
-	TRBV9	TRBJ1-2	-	TGTGCCAGCAGCGGGGGCACGGTGAACTATGGCTACACCTTC	CASSGGTVNYGYTF
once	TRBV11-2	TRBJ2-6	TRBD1	TGTGCCAGCAGCTTAGACAGGGGGTCTGGGGCCAACGTCCTGACTTTC	CASSLDRGSGANVLTF
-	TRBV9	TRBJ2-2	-	TGTGCCAGCAGCGTAAGGGTTACCGGGGAGCTGTTTTTT	CASSVRVTGELFF